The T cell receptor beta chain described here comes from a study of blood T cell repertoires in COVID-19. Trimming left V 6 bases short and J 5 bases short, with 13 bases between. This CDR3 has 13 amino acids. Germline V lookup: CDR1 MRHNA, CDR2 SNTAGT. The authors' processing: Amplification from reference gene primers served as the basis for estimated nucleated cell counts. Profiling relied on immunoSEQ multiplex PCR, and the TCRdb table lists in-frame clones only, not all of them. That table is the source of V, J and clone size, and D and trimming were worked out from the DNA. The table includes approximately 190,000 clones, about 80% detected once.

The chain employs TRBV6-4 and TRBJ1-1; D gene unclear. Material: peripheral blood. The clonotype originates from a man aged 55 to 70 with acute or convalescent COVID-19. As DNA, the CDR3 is TGTGCCAGCAGCGTTACTGAGTCGACTGAAGCTTTCTTT. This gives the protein CASSVTESTEAFF.